The 29 T cell receptor beta chains presented below share a single source sample, sequenced in a study of OX40 agonist ivuxolimab in advanced cancers. The table came from immunoSEQ multiplex PCR; TCRdb's copy has only in-frame clones and leaves some out. The sample has 75,000 or so clones, approximately 84% seen once; the top ten hold approximately 25%. The specimen comprised CD4+ or CD8+ T cells sorted from blood, sampled in a trial of the OX40 agonist ivuxolimab. The receptors were sampled from an adult with an advanced solid tumor such as melanoma, head and neck, liver or kidney cancer.

The chain uses TRBV28 and TRBJ2-7; 7 nucleotides line up with TRBD1. Germline V lookup: CDR1 MDHEN, CDR2 SYDVKM. This CDR3 spans 13 amino acids. Trimming removed 8 bases from V and 4 bases from J; junction bases left unmatched: 8. The CDR3: CASRPGQIYEQYF. CDR3 nucleotide sequence: TGTGCCAGCCGCCCGGGACAGATTTACGAGCAGTACTTC.

The genes are TRBV28 and TRBJ1-2, with no clear D. Germline V lookup: CDR1 MDHEN, CDR2 SYDVKM. V was clipped by 5 bases and J by 0 bases, with 19 bases between them. CDR3 length equals 17 residues. The CDR3 loop is CASSPLPLGNPNYGYTF. The CDR3 region has the DNA TGTGCCAGCAGTCCCCTACCTTTGGGCAATCCTAACTATGGCTACACCTTC.

The CDR3 loop is CASSERQGSTDTQYF. As DNA, the CDR3 is TGTGCCAGCAGCGAACGACAGGGGAGCACAGATACGCAGTATTTT. The V gene is TRBV9, the J gene TRBJ2-3; 8 nucleotides line up with TRBD1. From germline, CDR1 is SGDLS and CDR2 YYNGEE. This CDR3 comprises 15 residues. Unmatched junction bases numbered 3, after V lost 3 bases and J lost 0 bases.

The chain links TRBV19 to TRBJ1-5; D unresolved. CDR3 length: 13 amino acids. The germline V and J ends were trimmed by 9 bases and 0 bases, with 9 bases remaining between them. Germline CDR1 is LNHDA and CDR2 is SQIVND (reference sequence). CDR3 sequence (DNA): TGTGCCAGCCAGGCAGTTAGCAATCAGCCCCAGCATTTT. This translates into CASQAVSNQPQHF. The entire variable domain, with the rest obtained from reference TRBV19 and TRBJ1-5, is as follows: DGGITQSPKYLFRKEGQNVTLSCEQNLNHDAMYWYRQDPGQGLRLIYYSQIVNDFQKGDIAEGYSVSREKKESFPLTVTSAQKNPTAFYLCASQAVSNQPQHFGDGTRLSIL.

The chain has TRBV7-6 and TRBJ2-1; D is ambiguous. V lost 5 bases and J 3 bases, leaving 5 bases between the germline ends. Germline-derived CDR1 and CDR2 are SGHVS and FNYEAQ. This CDR3 has 12 amino acids. The CDR3 DNA reads as TGTGCCAGCAGCCTAGACTACAATGAGCAGTTCTTC. Residues: CASSLDYNEQFF.

V is TRBV14 and J is TRBJ2-7; 14 nucleotides line up with TRBD2. Germline CDR1 is SGHDN and CDR2 is FVKESK. This CDR3 is 14 amino acids long. The ends lost 6 bases at V and 3 bases at J; junction bases unmatched: 1. In DNA, the CDR3 is TGTGCCAGCAGGGGGACTAGCGGGAGCTACGAGCAGTACTTC. It codes for CASRGTSGSYEQYF.

The gene calls are TRBV28 and TRBJ2-6; a possible D gene is TRBD1 (5 bases). V lost 3 bases to trimming and J lost 0 bases, with 9 bases between them. This CDR3 is built from 16 residues. The germline V gene encodes CDR1 MDHEN and CDR2 SYDVKM. CDR3 bases: TGTGCCAGCAGTTTGAACAGGCACTCTGGGGCCAACGTCCTGACTTTC. It translates to CASSLNRHSGANVLTF.

The chain recombines TRBV7-9 with TRBJ1-6; 10 bases line up with TRBD1. Germline assignment: CDR1 SEHNR and CDR2 FQNEAQ (reference sequence). The length of the CDR3 is 14 residues. The V and J ends lost 7 bases and 8 bases, in that order; junction bases with no gene match: 5. For the CDR3, the DNA is TGTGCCAGCACCCCGGGGACAGGGGATTCACCCCTCCACTTT. Amino acid sequence: CASTPGTGDSPLHF.

The chain carries TRBV19 and TRBJ2-3; 13 nucleotides line up with TRBD2. Per the germline V gene, CDR1 is LNHDA and CDR2 is SQIVND (reference sequence). The CDR3 extends over 19 amino acids. Losses at the gene ends were 5 bases for V and 7 bases for J; bases not matched to a gene: 18. DNA for the CDR3: TGTGCCAGTAGTTCAGCAGGACTAGCGGGAGTGGGGGCAGTAAATACGCAGTATTTT. Protein sequence: CASSSAGLAGVGAVNTQYF.

The CDR3 spells CATNTLAGGPNEQFF. CDR3 DNA sequence: TGTGCCACCAACACTTTAGCGGGGGGGCCCAATGAGCAGTTCTTC. V and J are TRBV10-3 and TRBJ2-1, with 11 positions matching TRBD2. Trimming took 10 bases from V and 6 from J; bases not matched to a gene: 11. Germline V gives CDR1 ENHRY, CDR2 SYGVKD. The CDR3 extends over 15 amino acids.

J is TRBJ1-1 and V is TRBV4-1, with a tentative D call TRBD1 (5 bases). The germline V gene encodes CDR1 MGHRA and CDR2 YSYEKL. The length of the CDR3 is 13 residues. V shed 4 bases and J shed 5 bases, with 11 bases lying between them. CDR3 in amino acids: CASSPYRGTEAFF. The CDR3 DNA follows: TGCGCCAGCAGCCCCTACCGGGGGACTGAAGCTTTCTTT.

The gene calls are TRBV5-1 and TRBJ2-3, with D possibly TRBD2 on 5 matching bases. Germline lookup yields CDR1 SGHRS and CDR2 YFSETQ. CDR3 length equals 14 residues. V lost 0 bases, J lost 4 bases, and 9 bases lay in between. The CDR3 loop reads CASSLERGPDTQYF. The CDR3 DNA follows: TGCGCCAGCAGCTTGGAGCGCGGGCCAGATACGCAGTATTTT.

The rearrangement links TRBV4-1 to TRBJ2-1, with TRBD2 matching over 10 bases. CDR3 length: 17 residues. V lost 3 bases, J lost 0 bases, and 5 bases stayed unmatched. Germline CDR1 and CDR2: MGHRA and YSYEKL. The CDR3 is CASSHPSSGSSYNEQFF. The CDR3 DNA sequence: TGCGCCAGCAGCCATCCATCTAGCGGGAGCTCCTACAATGAGCAGTTCTTC.

As to this clone: The junction departs from the called germline gene at one end, perhaps through a read error. Other DNA sequences from this sample encode an identical CDR3 as well. The rearrangement links TRBV19 to TRBJ1-4; no definite D call. Germline CDR1 LNHDA, CDR2 SQIVND (reference sequence). CDR3 length: 13 amino acids. The DNA of the CDR3 is TGCGCCAGTGCTATTGCAACTAATGAAAAACTGTTTTTT. Translation gives CASAIATNEKLFF. Supplemented by reference TRBV19 and TRBJ1-4, the full variable domain reads DGGITQSPKYLFRKEGQNVTLSCEQNLNHDAMYWYRQDPGQGLRLIYYSQIVNDFQKGDIAEGYSVSREKKESFPLTVTSAQKNPTAFYLCASAIATNEKLFFGSGTQLSVL.

The chain carries TRBV11-3 and TRBJ2-5, with TRBD1 matching over 9 bases. The junction had 1 base not matched to a gene; V was cut back by 9 bases and J by 5 bases. Looked up from germline, CDR1 is SGHNT and CDR2 is YENEEA. The CDR3 spans 11 residues. DNA of the CDR3: TGTGCCAGTGGACAGGGGGAGACCCAGTACTTC. Encoded protein: CASGQGETQYF.

The V gene is TRBV15, the J gene TRBJ1-4; TRBD1 is a possible D gene (5 bases). Trimming took off 4 bases at V and 7 bases at J, with 10 bases between the two ends. The germline V gene encodes CDR1 LNHNV and CDR2 YYDKDF (reference sequence). The CDR3 is 13 residues long. The CDR3 reads CATSTLGGEKLFF. CDR3 nucleotides: TGTGCCACCAGCACCTTGGGGGGTGAAAAACTGTTTTTT.

The genes are TRBV5-8 and TRBJ1-5; D unresolved. Germline CDR1 reads SGHTS; CDR2 reads YDEGEE. The CDR3 consists of 14 residues. Trimming took off 2 bases at V and 3 bases at J, with 9 bases between the two ends. CDR3 amino acids: CASSFMGVNQPQHF. The DNA of the CDR3 is TGTGCCAGCAGCTTTATGGGCGTCAATCAGCCCCAGCATTTT.

The chain recombines TRBV2 with TRBJ2-1; TRBD2 aligns across 13 bases. The CDR3 has 15 residues. V shed 4 bases, J shed 8 bases, and the junction held 5 bases outside the gene matches. The germline gives CDR1 SNHLY, CDR2 FYNNEI. Written as DNA, the CDR3 is TGTGCCAGCAGTGTACTAGCGGGAGGGGGGGATGAGCAGTTCTTC. It yields the protein CASSVLAGGGDEQFF.

The chain recombines TRBV7-2 with TRBJ2-5, with TRBD2 matching over 7 bases. Germline CDR1 and CDR2: SGHTA and FQGNSA. V dropped 1 base and J dropped 4; count of bases not matched to a gene: 15. This CDR3 has 18 residues. Here the CDR3 reads CASSLELAGDLDGETQYF. The CDR3 nucleotides are TGTGCCAGCAGCTTAGAGTTAGCGGGCGATCTCGACGGAGAGACCCAGTACTTC.

The chain has TRBV7-2 and TRBJ1-4; D call uncertain. The CDR3 has 12 amino acids. From germline, CDR1 is SGHTA and CDR2 FQGNSA. V was clipped by 1 base and J by 8 bases, with 5 bases between them. The CDR3 coding sequence is TGTGCCAGCAGCTTAGATGACGAAAAACTGTTTTTT. Translation gives CASSLDDEKLFF. The entire variable domain, with the rest obtained from reference TRBV7-2 and TRBJ1-4, is as follows: GAGVSQSPSNKVTEKGKDVELRCDPISGHTALYWYRQSLGQGLEFLIYFQGNSAPDKSGLPSDRFSAERTGGSVSTLTIQRTQQEDSAVYLCASSLDDEKLFFGSGTQLSVL.

J is TRBJ1-3 and V is TRBV6-5; D perhaps matches TRBD1 (6 bases). The germline V gene has CDR1 MNHEY and CDR2 SVGAGI. The V and J ends lost 6 bases and 0 bases respectively, with 12 bases between them. The CDR3 runs to 15 residues. DNA for the CDR3: TGTGCCAGCAGAAACAGGGCTAGCTCTGGAAACACCATATATTTT. Encoded protein: CASRNRASSGNTIYF.

This chain links TRBV29-1 with TRBJ1-4, with a tentative D call TRBD1 (5 bases). The CDR3 extends over 14 amino acids. The V gene lost 5 bases and the J gene lost 1 base, with 11 bases spanning the gap. CDR1 is SQVTM, CDR2 ANQGSEA, per germline. The CDR3 DNA follows: TGCAGCGTTCTAGGGGAGGGAACTAATGAAAAACTGTTTTTT. Its protein is CSVLGEGTNEKLFF.

The chain carries TRBV7-2 and TRBJ2-7; 7 bases map to TRBD2. Germline V gives CDR1 SGHTA, CDR2 FQGNSA. The J segment lost 2 bases and the V segment lost 5 bases, leaving 9 bases of the junction unmatched. The CDR3 totals 15 residues. CDR3 DNA sequence: TGTGCCAGCAGCCCGAGCGGGATGAACGCCTACGAGCAGTACTTC. The encoded protein is CASSPSGMNAYEQYF.

Here the CDR3 reads CASSPREGTTYEQYF. The CDR3 DNA sequence: TGCGCCAGCAGCCCAAGGGAGGGGACCACCTACGAGCAGTACTTC. This rearrangement joins TRBV4-3 to TRBJ2-5; 7 bases are a match to TRBD2. The last part of the DNA fits TRBJ2-7 better; the J call may be wrong. In germline, CDR1 is LGHNA, CDR2 YSLEER. The CDR3 is 15 amino acids.

The J gene is TRBJ1-3, the V gene TRBV5-5, with D unresolved. Germline-derived CDR1 and CDR2 are SGHKS and YYEKEE (reference sequence). Trimming shortened V by 1 base and J by 1 base, and 9 bases separated the two germline ends. This CDR3 is 15 amino acids long. CDR3 in DNA: TGTGCCAGCAGCTTGCCTGCGGGGTCTGGAAACACCATATATTTT. Translation gives CASSLPAGSGNTIYF.

V gene TRBV7-9 combines with J gene TRBJ1-5; D is unclear. CDR3 size: 16 residues. The V gene lost 4 bases and the J gene lost 0 bases, with 13 bases spanning the gap. Germline loops: CDR1 SEHNR, CDR2 FQNEAQ (reference sequence). The CDR3 protein is CASSSGDLGSNQPQHF. The CDR3 DNA is TGTGCCAGCAGCTCCGGGGATCTTGGTAGCAATCAGCCCCAGCATTTT.

The rearrangement joins TRBV6-1 to TRBJ1-5; D is undetermined. CDR3 length: 15 residues. V lost 6 bases and J lost 3, with 15 bases in between. Germline CDR1 and CDR2: MNHNS and SASEGT. The CDR3 protein is CASRELLPVNQPQHF. CDR3 DNA sequence: TGTGCCAGCAGGGAACTCCTCCCGGTCAATCAGCCCCAGCATTTT.

V usage is TRBV7-2 and J usage is TRBJ1-2; possibly TRBD1 for D (5 bases). The CDR3 is 15 residues long. Trimming took off 1 base at V and 5 bases at J, with 14 bases between the two ends. The germline CDR1 and CDR2 sequences are SGHTA and FQGNSA. CDR3: CASSLDSASGYGYTF. The DNA of the CDR3 is TGTGCCAGCAGCTTAGATTCCGCGTCAGGGTATGGCTACACCTTC.

The genes are TRBV2 and TRBJ1-1; 11 bases are shared with TRBD1. J gave up 4 bases and V 6 bases, and 4 bases lay outside the gene matches. Germline CDR1 is SNHLY and CDR2 is FYNNEI. This CDR3 has 14 amino acids. CDR3 DNA: TGTGCCAGCAGACCCGGGACAGGGGGCACTGAAGCTTTCTTT. Its protein product is CASRPGTGGTEAFF.